This T cell receptor beta chain was observed in a study of blood T cell repertoires in COVID-19. Overall study: Nucleic acid was either cDNA or gDNA, and it came from T cells, B-cell-depleted T cells, or PBMCs.

Trimming pared 10 bases from V and 6 bases from J, leaving 12 bases between. CDR3 length: 11 amino acids. In germline, CDR1 is MNHEY, CDR2 SMNVEV (reference sequence). In its sample, this clone was seen once. Original processing methods: Amplification with reference gene primers provided the estimates of nucleated cell counts. Only in-frame clones appear in the TCRdb table, and some are missing; sequencing was by immunoSEQ multiplex PCR. That table furnishes V, J and clone size, whereas the DNA furnished D and trimming. This table has about 94,000 clones, about nine tenths appearing once. The clonotype originates from a woman aged 80 or older with acute or convalescent COVID-19. Sequencing was performed on peripheral blood. V gene TRBV27 combines with J gene TRBJ1-2; a weak D match, TRBD1 (5 bases). The CDR3 nucleotides are TGTGCCACCTACTACAGGAATGGCTACACCTTC. Translating it yields CATYYRNGYTF.